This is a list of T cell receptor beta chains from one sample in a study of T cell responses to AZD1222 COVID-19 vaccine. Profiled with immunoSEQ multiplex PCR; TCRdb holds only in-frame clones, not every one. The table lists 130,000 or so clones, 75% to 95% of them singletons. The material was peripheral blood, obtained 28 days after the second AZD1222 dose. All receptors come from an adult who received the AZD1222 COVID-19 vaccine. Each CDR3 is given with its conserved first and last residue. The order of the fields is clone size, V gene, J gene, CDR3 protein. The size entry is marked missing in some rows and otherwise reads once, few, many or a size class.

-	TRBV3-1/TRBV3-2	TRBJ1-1	CASSHLGQGGTEAFF
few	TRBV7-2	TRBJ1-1	CASSLGGIMYTEAFF
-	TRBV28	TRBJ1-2	CGTVRDGYTF
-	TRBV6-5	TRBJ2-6	CATAPGANVLTF
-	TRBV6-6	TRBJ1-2	CASTLGVNYGYTF
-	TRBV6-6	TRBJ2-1	CASRPTGFSYNEQFF
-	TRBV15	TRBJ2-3	CATSREQRGSTDTQYF
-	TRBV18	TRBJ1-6	CASSWSSYNSPLHF
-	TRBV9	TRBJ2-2	CASRGLAGAGELFF
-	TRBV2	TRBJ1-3	CASSAAHSGNTIYF
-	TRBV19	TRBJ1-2	CASSDRASYGYTF
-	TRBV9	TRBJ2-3	CASSVARGRSTDTQYF
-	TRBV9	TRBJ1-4	CASSVGEGALTNEKLFF
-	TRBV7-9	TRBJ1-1	CASSPRQPPTEAFF
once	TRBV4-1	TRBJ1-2	CASSPGPQGYGYTF
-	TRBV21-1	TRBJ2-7	CASSKAPGQGTYEQYF
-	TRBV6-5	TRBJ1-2	CASSPGGVGYTF
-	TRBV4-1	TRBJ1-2	CASSQVPGGGLGYTF
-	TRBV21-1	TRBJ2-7	CASSKAKGANCNYEQYF
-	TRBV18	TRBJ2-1	CASSQNNEQFF
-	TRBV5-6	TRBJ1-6	CASSWGTGGRSPLHF
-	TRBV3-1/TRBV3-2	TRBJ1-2	CASSPGQGAGYGYTF
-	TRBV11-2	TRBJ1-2	CASSLDRVYGYTF
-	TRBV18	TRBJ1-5	CASSAGRRQPQHF
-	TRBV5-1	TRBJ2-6	CASSLLTGANVLTF
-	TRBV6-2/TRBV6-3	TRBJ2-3	CASSSDWVTANYTQYF
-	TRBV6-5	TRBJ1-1	CASSYADTPNTEAFF
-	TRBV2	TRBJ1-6	CASETGTGINSPLHF
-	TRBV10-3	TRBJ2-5	CAISDPGRVQETQYF
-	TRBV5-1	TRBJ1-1	CASSRPQGNTEAFF
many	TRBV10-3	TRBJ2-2	CAIRTPESGELFF
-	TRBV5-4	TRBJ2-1	CASSLTGSYNEQFF
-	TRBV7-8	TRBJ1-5	CASSLYADERVQPQHF
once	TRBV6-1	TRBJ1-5	CASSERVGGDSNQPQHF
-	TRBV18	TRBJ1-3	CASSPGQSRSGNTIYF
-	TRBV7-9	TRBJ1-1	CASSRGTVNTEAFF
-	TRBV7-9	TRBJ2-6	CASSPGTLAGANVLTF
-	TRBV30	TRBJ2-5	CAWKGFEYGTQYF
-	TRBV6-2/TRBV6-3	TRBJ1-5	CASSYRNQPQHF
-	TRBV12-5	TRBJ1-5	CASGLAGNQPQHF
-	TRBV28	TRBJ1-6	CASSLRQYSPLHF
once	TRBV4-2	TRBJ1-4	CASSQDEGQGNEKLFF
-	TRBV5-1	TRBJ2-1	CASSGTSGSSYNEQFF
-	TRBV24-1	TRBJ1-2	CATSDALDIYYGYTF
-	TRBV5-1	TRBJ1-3	CASSLGGGDLSGNTIYF
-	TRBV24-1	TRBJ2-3	CATSDGALGTDTQYF
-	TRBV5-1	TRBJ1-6	CASSPLGRDSPLHF
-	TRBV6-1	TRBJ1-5	CASSEAVNQPQHF
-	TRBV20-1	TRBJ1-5	CSARPPPQHF